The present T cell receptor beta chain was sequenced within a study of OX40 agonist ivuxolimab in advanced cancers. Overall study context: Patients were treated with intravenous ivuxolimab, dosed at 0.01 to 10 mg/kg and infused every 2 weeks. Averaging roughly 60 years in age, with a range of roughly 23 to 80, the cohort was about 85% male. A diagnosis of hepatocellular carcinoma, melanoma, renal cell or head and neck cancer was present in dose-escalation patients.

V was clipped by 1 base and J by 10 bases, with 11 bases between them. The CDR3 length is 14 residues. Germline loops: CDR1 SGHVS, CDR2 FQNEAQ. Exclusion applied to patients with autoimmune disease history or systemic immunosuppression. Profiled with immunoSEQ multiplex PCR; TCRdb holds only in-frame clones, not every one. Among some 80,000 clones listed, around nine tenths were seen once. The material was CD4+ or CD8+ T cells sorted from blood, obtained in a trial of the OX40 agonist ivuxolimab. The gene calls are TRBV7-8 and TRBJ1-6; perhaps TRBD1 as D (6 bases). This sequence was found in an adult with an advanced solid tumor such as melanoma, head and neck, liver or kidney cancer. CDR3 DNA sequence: TGTGCCAGCAGCTTAGAGGGGGTATGGTCACCCCTCCACTTT. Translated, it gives CASSLEGVWSPLHF. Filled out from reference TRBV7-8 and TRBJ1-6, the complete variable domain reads GAGVSQSPRYKVAKRGQDVALRCDPISGHVSLFWYQQALGQGPEFLTYFQNEAQLDKSGLPSDRFFAERPEGSVSTLKIQRTQQEDSAVYLCASSLEGVWSPLHFGNGTRLTVT.